Below, 27 T cell receptor beta chains from the same sample are listed, as sequenced in a study of early T cells in non-severe SARS-CoV-2 infection. From the 5' RACE reads, TCRdb called clonotypes with MiXCR, one entry per CDR3 protein. The table has about 100,000 distinct CDR3 sequences, around 10% seen once. Sequencing was done on a sample of whole blood. The origin of the receptors is an adult who was a healthcare worker with PCR-confirmed SARS-CoV-2 infection or an uninfected control (not recorded which).

The table lists this clonotype with a few counts. The chain joins TRBV6-2 or TRBV6-3 to TRBJ2-1, with D unresolved. The germline V and J ends were trimmed by 3 bases and 0 bases, with 6 bases remaining between them. The CDR3 has 14 residues. CDR1 is MNHEY, CDR2 SVGEGT, per germline. CDR3 bases: TGTGCCAGCAGTTATGCGAGCTCCTACAATGAGCAGTTCTTC. The encoded protein is CASSYASSYNEQFF.

In this sample, this clonotype turned up a few times. This CDR3 reads CASSQGPRAGDYGYTF. CDR3 nucleotide sequence: TGTGCCAGCAGCCAAGGCCCCAGGGCGGGCGACTATGGCTACACCTTC. V and J are TRBV3-2 and TRBJ1-2; the DNA was not compared with TRBD1, the D call given in the table. TRBV3-2 is listed as a pseudogene. The CDR3 totals 16 residues.

This clonotype was detected only a few times. The rearrangement uses TRBV3-1 and TRBJ1-3; D gene ambiguous. CDR3 length: 16 residues. Germline V gene lookup returns CDR1 LGHDT and CDR2 YNNKEL (reference sequence). V was shortened by 0 bases and J by 4 bases, with 13 bases between the two germline ends. CDR3 loop: CASSQDRRGSGNTIYF. The DNA of the CDR3 is TGTGCCAGCAGCCAAGATCGTCGCGGGTCCGGAAACACCATATATTTT.

This clonotype was seen repeatedly, ten times or more. The V and J genes are TRBV5-6 and TRBJ1-1, with D possibly TRBD1 on 6 matching bases. Trimming pared 7 bases from V and 4 bases from J, leaving 17 bases between. This CDR3 has 14 residues. CDR1 and CDR2 (germline): SGHDT, YYEEEE. CDR3 sequence reads: CASGPGAKITEAFF. The DNA for the CDR3 is TGTGCCAGCGGACCGGGGGCTAAGATCACTGAAGCTTTCTTT.

This clonotype was detected ten times or more. The CDR3 DNA is TGTGCCAGCAGCCTCACGGCCGCGAGAGGCTACACCTTC. Translated, it gives CASSLTAARGYTF. The rearrangement uses TRBV7-9 and TRBJ1-2; D is unresolved. The germline CDR1 and CDR2 sequences are SEHNR and FQNEAQ (reference sequence). The CDR3 totals 13 residues. V dropped 5 bases and J dropped 8 bases, with 15 bases sitting between them.

The table lists this clonotype with a few counts. The chain recombines TRBV12-5 with TRBJ2-2; no clear D. Trimming removed 0 bases at V and 8 bases at J, with 10 bases between. Germline V CDR1 and CDR2: LGHNT, FRNRAP. The CDR3 covers 14 residues. The CDR3 DNA reads TGTGCTAGTGGTTTGGTACTGACTGATGGGGAGCTGTTTTTT. This encodes CASGLVLTDGELFF.

This chain connects TRBV7-6 to TRBJ2-2; TRBD2 matches at 8 bases. The V segment lost 5 bases and the J segment 3 bases; nucleotides outside the gene matches: 8. In germline, CDR1 is SGHVS, CDR2 FNYEAQ. The CDR3 is 16 residues long. CDR3 bases: TGTGCCAGCAGCAACCGCGGGGGGTCCGACACCGGGGAGCTGTTTTTT. Translation gives CASSNRGGSDTGELFF.

A few counts support this clonotype. This chain links TRBV18 with TRBJ1-1, with D maybe TRBD1 (6 bases). Trimming left V 2 bases short and J 1 base short, with 8 bases between. CDR3 length equals 14 residues. Germline-derived CDR1 and CDR2 are KGHSH and LQKENI. CDR3 region: CASSPEDRNTEAFF. As DNA, the CDR3 is TGTGCCAGCTCACCAGAGGACAGGAACACTGAAGCTTTCTTT. The full variable domain, with the rest looked up from reference TRBV18 and TRBJ1-1, is NAGVMQNPRHLVRRRGQEARLRCSPMKGHSHVYWYRQLPEEGLKFMVYLQKENIIDESGMPKERFSAEFPKEGPSILRIQQVVRGDSAAYFCASSPEDRNTEAFFGQGTRLTVV.

This chain connects TRBV30 to TRBJ2-3, with TRBD2 matching 10 bases. V dropped 2 bases and J dropped 5; count of bases not matched to a gene: 13. This CDR3 is built from 17 residues. Germline CDR1 and CDR2: GTSNPN and SVGIG (reference sequence). This CDR3 reads CAWSPILTSGTGDTQYF. The DNA for the CDR3 is TGTGCCTGGAGTCCAATACTAACTAGCGGGACCGGAGATACGCAGTATTTT.

J is TRBJ1-5 and V is TRBV12-2; the DNA was not compared with TRBD1, the D call given in the table. TRBV12-2 is shown as a pseudogene. This CDR3 has 16 residues. CDR3 in DNA: TGTGCAAGTCGCTTCTCAGGGGCCTATAGCAATCAGCCCCAGCATTTT. Translation gives CASRFSGAYSNQPQHF.

The chain's CDR3 is CSARDSGRGGYNEQFF. The CDR3 region has the DNA TGCAGTGCTAGAGATTCTGGGAGGGGGGGCTACAATGAGCAGTTCTTC. The chain couples TRBV20-1 to TRBJ2-1, with D tentatively TRBD2 (7 bases). CDR3 length: 16 residues. Germline values: CDR1 DFQATT, CDR2 SNEGSKA (reference sequence). Between the trimmed V and J ends, which lost 0 bases and 3 bases, there was a span of 15 bases.

This clonotype has ten or more counts. The chain is built from TRBV28 and TRBJ1-1; D not resolved. Trimming cost V 0 bases and J 1 base, with 6 bases left between them. The CDR3 totals 14 residues. Germline CDR1 and CDR2: MDHEN and SYDVKM. The CDR3 loop reads CASSLWRANTEAFF. The CDR3 coding sequence is TGTGCCAGCAGTTTATGGAGAGCGAACACTGAAGCTTTCTTT.

This clonotype has ten or more counts. The chain is built from TRBV10-3 and TRBJ2-1; D gene ambiguous. Germline lookup yields CDR1 ENHRY and CDR2 SYGVKD. The ends were cut back, 0 bases at V and 3 bases at J, with 12 bases in the middle. The CDR3 sequence is 16 residues long. The CDR3 coding sequence is TGTGCCATCAGTGAGTCGAACCCCCTTGGCTACAATGAGCAGTTCTTC. Residues: CAISESNPLGYNEQFF.

The V call is TRBV5-5, the J call TRBJ2-1; D might be TRBD2 (7 bases). The CDR3 contains 14 residues. V was cut by 4 bases and J by 8 bases, with 16 bases left in between. Germline V gene lookup returns CDR1 SGHKS and CDR2 YYEKEE (reference sequence). CDR3 sequence (DNA): TGTGCCAGCAGCCGAAGCGGGAACAGGGATGAGCAGTTCTTC. Amino acids: CASSRSGNRDEQFF. Drawing the rest from reference TRBV5-5 and TRBJ2-1, the complete variable domain is DAGVTQSPTHLIKTRGQQVTLRCSPISGHKSVSWYQQVLGQGPQFIFQYYEKEERGRGNFPDRFSARQFPNYSSELNVNALLLGDSALYLCASSRSGNRDEQFFGPGTRLTVL.

At least ten counts were recorded for this clonotype. The chain employs TRBV19 and TRBJ2-7; 7 bases fit TRBD1. V shed 4 bases, J shed 2 bases, and the junction held 11 bases outside the gene matches. The germline V gene encodes CDR1 LNHDA and CDR2 SQIVND (reference sequence). The CDR3 extends over 16 amino acids. DNA for the CDR3: TGTGCCAGTAGTAGCCGAGGGACAGTGCCTCCCTACGAGCAGTACTTC. Its translation is CASSSRGTVPPYEQYF. Combining the CDR3 with reference TRBV19 and TRBJ2-7 gives the whole variable domain DGGITQSPKYLFRKEGQNVTLSCEQNLNHDAMYWYRQDPGQGLRLIYYSQIVNDFQKGDIAEGYSVSREKKESFPLTVTSAQKNPTAFYLCASSSRGTVPPYEQYFGPGTRLTVT.

This clonotype was observed at least ten times. The chain couples TRBV20-1 to TRBJ1-1; 7 bases align to TRBD1. The CDR3 spans 14 residues. Germline values: CDR1 DFQATT, CDR2 SNEGSKA (reference sequence). Germline trimming cut 1 base from V and 7 bases from J; bases unmatched to any gene: 9. CDR3 sequence reads: CSARASDRSSEAFF. The CDR3 nucleotides read TGCAGTGCTAGAGCCTCGGACAGGTCAAGTGAAGCTTTCTTT.

The sample holds many counts of this clonotype. The chain combines TRBV11-2 with TRBJ2-7; D remains ambiguous. This CDR3 region has 12 residues. Between the trimmed V and J ends, which lost 5 bases and 3 bases, there was a span of 8 bases. The germline V gene encodes CDR1 SGHAT and CDR2 FQNNGV. CDR3 sequence: CASSEALYEQYF. The CDR3, as DNA: TGTGCCAGCAGCGAGGCCCTCTACGAGCAGTACTTC.

The V and J genes are TRBV3-1 and TRBJ2-3, with D perhaps matching TRBD2 (5 bases). CDR3 length equals 14 residues. The V gene lost 4 bases and the J gene lost 5 bases, with 13 bases spanning the gap. Looked up from germline, CDR1 is LGHDT and CDR2 is YNNKEL (reference sequence). The CDR3 spells CASSPRGKGDTQYF. The CDR3 DNA reads TGTGCCAGCAGCCCCAGAGGGAAAGGAGATACGCAGTATTTT.

As regards this clonotype: A much larger clone sits a single nucleotide away, making a read error possible. Since no conserved phenylalanine or tryptophan closes the CDR3, a read error is the likely cause. The V gene is TRBV6-4, the J gene TRBJ2-3; D may be TRBD1 or TRBD2 (6 bases each). This CDR3 region has 11 residues. Deletions cut 5 bases from V and 9 bases from J, with 9 bases between. Germline V lookup: CDR1 MRHNA, CDR2 SNTAGT. The CDR3 DNA is TGTGCCAGCAGTTACGGGGGCACGCAGTATTAT. Its translation: CASSYGGTQYY.

Many counts were recorded for this clonotype. The CDR3 here is CASSSGGSSYNEQFF. The CDR3 DNA reads as TGTGCCAGCAGCTCCGGGGGAAGCTCCTACAATGAGCAGTTCTTC. The rearrangement links TRBV7-3 to TRBJ2-1; D may be TRBD2 (6 bases). CDR1 and CDR2 from the germline V gene are SGHTA and FQGTGA. The CDR3 consists of 15 residues. V gave up 4 bases and J gave up 0 bases, with 10 bases separating them.

This clonotype was detected a few times. The rearrangement uses TRBV20-1 and TRBJ2-4; the match to TRBD2 covers 12 bases. The CDR3 extends over 17 amino acids. Germline-derived CDR1 and CDR2 are DFQATT and SNEGSKA (reference sequence). Germline trimming cut 5 bases from V and 0 bases from J; bases unmatched to any gene: 8. This CDR3 is CSAPLAGGPIAKNIQYF. CDR3 bases: TGCAGTGCTCCTCTAGCGGGGGGGCCCATAGCCAAAAACATTCAGTACTTC.

The chain uses TRBV20-1 and TRBJ1-1; the D gene is possibly TRBD1 (6 bases). V was shortened by 0 bases and J by 4 bases, with 12 bases between the two germline ends. CDR1 is DFQATT and CDR2 is SNEGSKA in the germline V gene (reference sequence). This CDR3 is built from 14 residues. This chain's CDR3 is CSAREGGGPTEAFF. In DNA, the CDR3 is TGCAGTGCTAGAGAGGGTGGGGGGCCCACTGAAGCTTTCTTT.

At least ten counts were recorded for this clonotype. The CDR3 sequence: CASTPQLAHEETQYF. The CDR3 DNA sequence: TGTGCCAGCACCCCTCAATTGGCTCACGAAGAGACCCAGTACTTC. The V gene is TRBV11-2, the J gene TRBJ2-5; no definite D call. The germline V and J ends were trimmed by 7 bases and 3 bases, with 18 bases remaining between them. CDR3 length: 15 amino acids. Germline CDR1 and CDR2: SGHAT and FQNNGV. The entire variable domain, with the rest obtained from reference TRBV11-2 and TRBJ2-5, is as follows: EAGVAQSPRYKIIEKRQSVAFWCNPISGHATLYWYQQILGQGPKLLIQFQNNGVVDDSQLPKDRFSAERLKGVDSTLKIQPAKLEDSAVYLCASTPQLAHEETQYFGPGTRLLVL.

J is TRBJ2-1 and V is TRBV18, with no clear D. Trimming removed 2 bases from V and 7 bases from J, with 9 bases in between. In germline, CDR1 is KGHSH, CDR2 LQKENI. This CDR3 has 13 residues. Here the CDR3 reads CASSPGQQNEQFF. The CDR3 nucleotides read TGTGCCAGCTCACCAGGGCAGCAAAATGAGCAGTTCTTC.

In this sample, this clonotype turned up a few times. The rearrangement joins TRBV6-6 to TRBJ2-3; TRBD2 aligns across 9 bases. This CDR3 is 14 amino acids long. The germline V gene has CDR1 MNHNY and CDR2 SVGAGI (reference sequence). The ends lost 9 bases at V and 0 bases at J; junction bases unmatched: 4. The CDR3 sequence is CASLSGGSTDTQYF. The CDR3 DNA sequence: TGTGCCAGTCTTAGCGGGGGTAGCACAGATACGCAGTATTTT.

The chain combines TRBV3-1 with TRBJ1-4; a possible D gene is TRBD1 (6 bases). The CDR3 is 14 amino acids. Trimming left V 5 bases short and J 5 bases short, with 12 bases between. Germline assignment: CDR1 LGHDT and CDR2 YNNKEL (reference sequence). The CDR3 is CASSRGTVNEKLFF. For the CDR3, the DNA is TGTGCCAGCAGCAGGGGGACCGTCAATGAAAAACTGTTTTTT.

This clonotype was counted only a few times. The V gene is TRBV11-2, the J gene TRBJ2-3; 10 nucleotides align to TRBD1. Germline V gene data show CDR1 as SGHAT and CDR2 as FQNNGV. The junction had 10 bases not matched to a gene; V was cut back by 3 bases and J by 4 bases. The CDR3 spans 17 residues. CDR3: CASSLGGTGARSDTQYF. The CDR3 nucleotides are TGTGCCAGCAGCTTGGGGGGGACAGGGGCCCGCTCAGATACGCAGTATTTT. Drawing the rest from reference TRBV11-2 and TRBJ2-3, the complete variable domain is EAGVAQSPRYKIIEKRQSVAFWCNPISGHATLYWYQQILGQGPKLLIQFQNNGVVDDSQLPKDRFSAERLKGVDSTLKIQPAKLEDSAVYLCASSLGGTGARSDTQYFGPGTRLTVL.